Shown below are 19 T cell receptor beta chains from a single sample sequenced in a study of CD8+ T cells in alopecia areata. Extracted from the samples, RNA was reverse transcribed into cDNA to serve as the sequencing template. Only in-frame clones appear in the TCRdb table, and some are missing; sequencing was by immunoSEQ multiplex PCR. The sample has about 200,000 clones; about three fifths are singletons. The material sequenced was CD4+ T cells sorted from blood, taken at week 0. These receptor sequences come from a human donor with alopecia areata.

This clone was seen a few times. The chain is built from TRBV10-3 and TRBJ2-6; 8 bases match TRBD2. V lost 9 bases to trimming and J lost 0 bases; unmatched junction nucleotides: 13. Germline V gene sequence: CDR1 ENHRY, CDR2 SYGVKD. The CDR3 has 18 residues. The CDR3 nucleotides read TGTGCCATTTACGGGACTAGTAAATTACCCTCTGGGGCCAACGTCCTGACTTTC. Protein sequence: CAIYGTSKLPSGANVLTF.

The CDR3 sequence is CASSLAGNTGELFF. For the CDR3, the DNA is TGTGCCAGCAGCTTAGCGGGAAACACCGGGGAGCTGTTTTTT. V is TRBV2 and J is TRBJ2-2; TRBD2 agrees at 8 bases. V was pared by 6 bases and J by 2 bases, with 2 bases of the junction left unmatched. Looked up from germline, CDR1 is SNHLY and CDR2 is FYNNEI. CDR3 length: 14 amino acids.

Only a few counts were recorded for this clone. The same CDR3 can be traced to other DNA sequences in this sample. The gene calls are TRBV30 and TRBJ1-5; TRBD1 is a possible D gene (5 bases). CDR1 GTSNPN and CDR2 SVGIG come from the germline V gene (reference sequence). Trimming stripped 0 bases from V and 5 bases from J, with 8 bases between. There are 13 residues in the CDR3. The CDR3 coding sequence is TGTGCCTGGAGTGTACAGGAAGATCAGCCCCAGCATTTT. Amino acids: CAWSVQEDQPQHF.

The J gene is TRBJ2-7, the V gene TRBV6-4; D perhaps matches TRBD2 (5 bases). This CDR3 region has 14 residues. In germline, CDR1 is MRHNA, CDR2 SNTAGT. V lost 3 bases and J 1 base, leaving 10 bases between the germline ends. The chain's CDR3 is CASSERTGSYEQYF. The DNA of the CDR3 is TGTGCCAGCAGTGAGCGGACGGGATCCTACGAGCAGTACTTC.

J is TRBJ2-3 and V is TRBV25-1; 7 positions agree with TRBD2. Germline assignment: CDR1 MGHDK and CDR2 SYGVNS. The CDR3 runs to 17 residues. Germline trimming cut 3 bases from V and 2 bases from J; bases unmatched to any gene: 11. The CDR3 bases are TGTGCCAGCAGTGAGGTGGCTAGCGGAGGGCTCACAGATACGCAGTATTTT. Translating gives CASSEVASGGLTDTQYF.

The chain links TRBV6-1 to TRBJ1-2; TRBD1 agrees at 7 bases. Germline V gene data show CDR1 as MNHNS and CDR2 as SASEGT. The CDR3 is 14 residues long. With 6 bases clipped from V and 4 bases from J, the junction kept 8 bases outside the gene matches. For the CDR3, the DNA is TGTGCCAGCAGAAGACAGGGTGGTCTCTATGGCTACACCTTC. Amino acids: CASRRQGGLYGYTF.

This clone turned up a few times. J is TRBJ2-2 and V is TRBV27; TRBD2 is a possible D gene (7 bases). V lost 4 bases and J 7 bases, leaving 16 bases between the germline ends. Looked up from germline, CDR1 is MNHEY and CDR2 is SMNVEV (reference sequence). The CDR3 length is 15 residues. The CDR3 bases are TGTGCCAGCAGTTCCGCAAGGGGGGGCGGCGGGGAGCTGTTTTTT. Protein: CASSSARGGGGELFF.

A few counts support this clone. V gene TRBV19 combines with J gene TRBJ2-1, with 8 positions matching TRBD1. After removal of 5 bases from V and 4 bases from J, the junction contained 7 bases not matched to a gene. The CDR3 loop spans 15 amino acids. Germline-derived CDR1 and CDR2 are LNHDA and SQIVND (reference sequence). Written as DNA, the CDR3 is TGTGCCAGTAGTTCGCCAGGGGGCGGGTACAATGAGCAGTTCTTC. Protein: CASSSPGGGYNEQFF.

This clone was seen more than once but under ten times. The V call is TRBV23-1, the J call TRBJ2-2; D unclear. TRBV23-1 is given ORF status, its function remaining uncertain. The CDR3 runs to 11 residues. The V end was cut by 3 bases, the J end by 6 bases, with 2 bases between. The CDR3 DNA sequence: TGCGCCAGCAGTCACTCCGGGGAGCTGTTTTTT. This encodes CASSHSGELFF.

The chain uses TRBV14 and TRBJ2-7; 10 bases are shared with TRBD1. V was clipped by 4 bases and J by 2 bases; unmatched bases: 8. The CDR3 sequence is 16 residues long. Germline V gene data show CDR1 as SGHDN and CDR2 as FVKESK. The CDR3 bases are TGTGCCAGCAGCCGTTATGGCGGACAGGGGGCCTACGAGCAGTACTTC. It yields the protein CASSRYGGQGAYEQYF.

The V and J genes are TRBV7-3 and TRBJ2-1, with 7 bases that match TRBD1. The V and J ends lost 4 bases and 9 bases, in that order; junction bases with no gene match: 6. CDR3 length: 13 amino acids. CDR1 is SGHTA, CDR2 FQGTGA, per germline. CDR3 region: CASSSPRDSEQFF. The CDR3 region has the DNA TGTGCCAGCAGCTCACCCAGGGACAGTGAGCAGTTCTTC.

The chain has TRBV6-1 and TRBJ1-1; D unresolved. Germline CDR1 and CDR2: MNHNS and SASEGT. The V end was cut by 4 bases, the J end by 5 bases, with 11 bases between. The CDR3 is 13 residues long. This CDR3 is CASSVGRETEAFF. The DNA for the CDR3 is TGTGCCAGCAGTGTAGGGCGAGAGACTGAAGCTTTCTTT.

The V and J genes are TRBV7-8 and TRBJ1-5; possibly TRBD1 for D (5 bases). Per germline, CDR1 SGHVS and CDR2 FQNEAQ. The V and J ends lost 5 bases and 0 bases respectively, with 17 bases between them. This CDR3 is 17 amino acids long. The CDR3 reads CASSPGWAVYSNQPQHF. The DNA for the CDR3 is TGTGCCAGCAGCCCAGGGTGGGCAGTCTATAGCAATCAGCCCCAGCATTTT.

As regards this clone: This CDR3 is also generated by other DNA sequences in the sample. The chain is built from TRBV27 and TRBJ2-7; D is possibly TRBD1 (6 bases). CDR1 MNHEY and CDR2 SMNVEV come from the germline V gene (reference sequence). V lost 5 bases to trimming and J lost 5 bases, with 13 bases between them. This CDR3 has 13 amino acids. Written as DNA, the CDR3 is TGTGCCAGCAGTAGTAACAGGGTACACGAGCAGTACTTC. The encoded protein is CASSSNRVHEQYF.

The chain combines TRBV6-5 with TRBJ1-4, with 7 bases fitting TRBD1. Losses at the gene ends were 6 bases for V and 4 bases for J; bases not matched to a gene: 8. This CDR3 is built from 15 residues. Germline CDR1 MNHEY, CDR2 SVGAGI. CDR3 loop: CASRPGQTNNEKLFF. CDR3 bases: TGTGCCAGCAGGCCGGGACAGACAAATAATGAAAAACTGTTTTTT.

This clone was seen once. The gene calls are TRBV5-1 and TRBJ1-1; possible D gene TRBD1, 6 bases. Germline assignment: CDR1 SGHRS and CDR2 YFSETQ. Deletions cut 0 bases from V and 7 bases from J, with 13 bases between. The CDR3 spans 14 residues. CDR3 DNA sequence: TGCGCCAGCAGCTTGGTGACAGGTCGTGATGAAGCTTTCTTT. Protein product: CASSLVTGRDEAFF.

The J gene is TRBJ2-1, the V gene TRBV29-1; 8 bases align to TRBD2. This CDR3 contains 16 residues. CDR1 and CDR2 (germline): SQVTM, ANQGSEA. J lost 0 bases, V lost 2 bases, and 6 bases had no gene match. CDR3 sequence reads: CSVERRRGDSYNEQFF. Here the CDR3 DNA reads TGCAGCGTTGAACGGAGGCGGGGGGACTCCTACAATGAGCAGTTCTTC.

The J gene is TRBJ2-6, the V gene TRBV27; D is unclear. Trimming removed 5 bases from V and 0 bases from J, with 14 bases in between. This CDR3 comprises 17 residues. Germline lookup yields CDR1 MNHEY and CDR2 SMNVEV (reference sequence). The DNA for the CDR3 is TGTGCCAGCAGTAATACAGAGCACCTCTCTGGGGCCAACGTCCTGACTTTC. Its translation: CASSNTEHLSGANVLTF.

This CDR3 reads CASSRSGGPQWQYF. The CDR3 DNA follows: TGTGCCAGCAGCCGGAGCGGGGGGCCCCAGTGGCAGTACTTC. V and J are TRBV7-2 and TRBJ2-7, with 9 bases that match TRBD2. The CDR3 is 14 amino acids. V was pared by 5 bases and J by 9 bases, with 11 bases of the junction left unmatched. Per germline, CDR1 SGHTA and CDR2 FQGNSA.